This T cell receptor (beta chain) appears in the sequencing data of a study of T cells in Graves' hyperthyroidism and ophthalmopathy. The investigators amplified TCR beta CDR3 regions from RNA transcripts. The HTBI primer set drove a first-round RT-PCR of the TCR CDR3. In TCRdb, the multiplex PCR reads were re-called with MiXCR into one record per CDR3 protein. Of more than 450,000 distinct CDR3 sequences listed, 14% are singletons. V trimming: 5 bases; J trimming: 8 bases; junction bases outside the gene matches: 5. The CDR3 runs to 15 residues. The table lists this clonotype with many counts. The V call is TRBV12-3 or TRBV12-4, the J call TRBJ2-1, with TRBD2 matching 14 bases. Source material: blood. This TCR came from a middle-aged woman with Graves' hyperthyroidism. The CDR3 DNA sequence: TGTGCCAGCAGTACCGGGACTAGCGGGGGAGATGAGCAGTTCTTC. Its translation is CASSTGTSGGDEQFF.